Shown below are 4 T cell receptor beta chains from a single sample sequenced in a study. TCRdb re-derived calls from the 5' RACE reads in MiXCR, one entry per CDR3 protein. The repertoire holds approximately 10,000 distinct CDR3 sequences, about a quarter seen once, with about 3.2% in the top ten. The sorted Tregs were CD4+CD25+CD127-/low cells. Sequencing was performed on Tregs sorted from blood. The receptor set was obtained from a female donor with breast cancer.

The V call is TRBV20-1, the J call TRBJ1-5; TRBD1 matches at 10 bases. CDR1 and CDR2 (germline): DFQATT, SNEGSKA (reference sequence). The CDR3 has 18 amino acids. The CDR3 nucleotides read TGCAGCGCCAACTGGGACAGGGGACGACCGTTCGGCAATCAGCCCCAGCATTTT. This gives the protein CSANWDRGRPFGNQPQHF.

To note about this clonotype: At one of its ends the junction is not consistent with the germline gene, which may arise from a read error. V usage is TRBV18 and J usage is TRBJ2-7; D is undetermined. This CDR3 comprises 10 residues. CDR1 and CDR2 (germline): KGHSH, LQKENI. CDR3 DNA: TGTGCCGGCTCACCAACCGAGCAGTACTTC. This translates into CAGSPTEQYF. The full variable domain, rest sourced from reference TRBV18 and TRBJ2-7, is NAGVMQNPRHLVRRRGQEARLRCSPMKGHSHVYWYRQLPEEGLKFMVYLQKENIIDESGMPKERFSAEFPKEGPSILRIQQVVRGDSAAYFCAGSPTEQYFGPGTRLTVT.

This clonotype counts as medium-sized. The chain uses TRBV10-3 and TRBJ1-5; D gene ambiguous. Germline V gene data show CDR1 as ENHRY and CDR2 as SYGVKD. V lost 0 bases and J 2 bases, leaving 8 bases between the germline ends. CDR3 size: 15 residues. The CDR3 sequence is CAISESMRGNQPQHF. CDR3 sequence (DNA): TGTGCCATCAGTGAGTCGATGAGGGGCAATCAGCCCCAGCATTTT.

V usage is TRBV6-6 and J usage is TRBJ2-1; D ambiguous. Looked up from germline, CDR1 is MNHNY and CDR2 is SVGAGI (reference sequence). The ends were cut back, 2 bases at V and 4 bases at J, with 12 bases in the middle. The CDR3 length is 15 residues. The CDR3 sequence: CASSYPVGLYNEQFF. The DNA of the CDR3 is TGTGCCAGCAGTTACCCCGTGGGCTTATACAATGAGCAGTTCTTC.